Below are 19 T cell receptor beta chains sequenced from a single sample in a study of blood T cells in healthy people across ages. The second PCR ran about 6 to 11 cycles with a sample-barcoded 5' primer and J-beta primers. TCRdb reprocessed the 5' RACE reads with MiXCR, giving one entry per CDR3 protein. In the table there are around 900,000 distinct CDR3 sequences, under 35% of which are singletons. Sequenced material: blood. The receptors shown here come from an elderly woman in good health.

This clonotype came up a few times. The rearrangement joins TRBV27 to TRBJ1-5, with a possible D match to TRBD1 (5 bases). The CDR3 runs to 20 residues. Deletions cut 5 bases from V and 0 bases from J, with 26 bases between. CDR1 is MNHEY and CDR2 is SMNVEV in the germline V gene (reference sequence). CDR3 sequence reads: CASSPRGQVIHFSSNQPQHF. The CDR3, as DNA: TGTGCCAGCAGTCCCCGGGGCCAGGTCATACATTTTTCTAGCAATCAGCCCCAGCATTTT.

This clonotype appeared many times. V usage is TRBV20-1 and J usage is TRBJ1-2; D remains unclear. V was pared by 4 bases and J by 3 bases, with 9 bases between. Germline assignment: CDR1 DFQATT and CDR2 SNEGSKA (reference sequence). The CDR3 runs to 12 residues. The CDR3 spells CSAKSGDYGYTF. DNA for the CDR3: TGCAGTGCTAAATCAGGAGACTATGGCTACACCTTC.

This clonotype was seen at least ten times. This chain uses TRBV24-1 with TRBJ2-5; 8 bases agree with TRBD1. The V and J ends lost 9 bases and 5 bases, in that order; junction bases with no gene match: 7. CDR3 length: 13 amino acids. The V gene's germline CDR1 is KGHDR and CDR2 SFDVKD. CDR3 sequence: CATSRTGYETQYF. The CDR3 DNA follows: TGTGCCACCTCGCGGACAGGGTACGAGACCCAGTACTTC.

This clonotype was counted at least ten times. The chain uses TRBV7-2 and TRBJ2-5, with D uncertain. The germline V gene encodes CDR1 SGHTA and CDR2 FQGNSA. Between the trimmed V and J ends, which lost 3 bases and 2 bases, there was a span of 10 bases. This CDR3 has 14 amino acids. This CDR3 is CASSLTTEQETQYF. The DNA of the CDR3 is TGTGCCAGCAGCTTGACGACGGAACAAGAGACCCAGTACTTC.

A note on this clonotype: A much bigger clone sits one base away, suggesting this may be a read error. The chain links TRBV28 to TRBJ2-7, with 9 bases aligning to TRBD2. The CDR3 has 15 amino acids. The V gene's germline CDR1 is MDHEN and CDR2 SYDVKM. CDR3 bases: TGTGCCGGCAGTAGATATAGCGGGGGCTGGGGAGAGCAGTACTTC. Translating it yields CAGSRYSGGWGEQYF.

Note on this clonotype: Since a much larger clone is just one base distant, this may be a read error. The gene calls are TRBV10-3 and TRBJ1-4; TRBD1 matches 8 bases. This CDR3 has 13 amino acids. The V segment lost 10 bases and the J segment 8 bases; nucleotides outside the gene matches: 9. Germline V lookup: CDR1 ENHRY, CDR2 SYGVKD. CDR3 DNA sequence: TGTGCCACCGCGACAGGGGAGAAGGAAAAACTGTTTTTT. It yields the protein CATATGEKEKLFF.

The CDR3 region has the DNA TGTGCCAGCAGCTTAGAGACACTTCCAGGGAATGAGCAGTACTTC. This codes for CASSLETLPGNEQYF. The V and J genes are TRBV11-2 and TRBJ2-5; D possibly corresponds to TRBD1 (5 bases). Germline loops: CDR1 SGHAT, CDR2 FQNNGV. The CDR3 length is 15 residues. Trimming took 0 bases from V and 11 from J, leaving 19 bases between them.

This clonotype has at least ten counts. The V call is TRBV20-1, the J call TRBJ2-3; 12 positions agree with TRBD2. CDR1 and CDR2 from the germline V gene are DFQATT and SNEGSKA (reference sequence). Trimming took 0 bases from V and 0 from J; bases not matched to a gene: 4. The CDR3 sequence is 17 residues long. The CDR3 region is CSARELAGGRSTDTQYF. In nucleotides, the CDR3 is TGCAGTGCTAGAGAACTAGCGGGGGGCCGTAGCACAGATACGCAGTATTTT.

The sample holds one count of this clonotype. This chain uses TRBV10-3 with TRBJ2-7; D may match TRBD1 or TRBD2 (5 bases each). V gave up 6 bases and J gave up 5 bases, with 11 bases separating them. This CDR3 spans 12 amino acids. Looked up from germline, CDR1 is ENHRY and CDR2 is SYGVKD. The CDR3 DNA reads as TGTGCCATCAGCGAGGGGCCGGACGAGCAGTACTTC. Translation gives CAISEGPDEQYF.

This clonotype was detected ten times or more. The chain combines TRBV12-1 with TRBJ2-7; the table's D call TRBD2 went unverified against the DNA. TRBV12-1 is a pseudogene locus. This CDR3 has 15 residues. The chain's CDR3 is CASSFGGSECNEQYF. The CDR3 nucleotides read TGTGCCAGCAGCTTTGGAGGGTCGGAATGTAACGAGCAGTACTTC.

This clonotype was counted between two and nine times. V usage is TRBV9 and J usage is TRBJ2-2; D may be TRBD1 (5 bases). Germline CDR1 reads SGDLS; CDR2 reads YYNGEE. This CDR3 is 16 amino acids long. The germline V and J ends were trimmed by 0 bases and 0 bases, with 9 bases remaining between them. CDR3 coding DNA: TGTGCCAGCAGCGTAGTGTTAGGGGCGAACACCGGGGAGCTGTTTTTT. This sequence encodes CASSVVLGANTGELFF.

The V and J genes are TRBV20-1 and TRBJ2-2, with D possibly called TRBD1 or TRBD2 (6 bases each). Germline loops: CDR1 DFQATT, CDR2 SNEGSKA (reference sequence). There are 14 residues in the CDR3. V lost 6 bases and J lost 5, with 16 bases in between. DNA of the CDR3: TGCAGTGCCAGGAGGGGGGCAGAAACCGGGGAGCTGTTTTTT. It codes for CSARRGAETGELFF.

This clonotype was seen repeatedly, ten times or more. The rearrangement links TRBV15 to TRBJ2-3; D not certain. Germline loops: CDR1 LNHNV, CDR2 YYDKDF (reference sequence). V gave up 2 bases and J gave up 9 bases, with 9 bases separating them. The CDR3 is made up of 12 amino acids. The CDR3: CATSRSRRTQYF. In DNA form, the CDR3 reads TGTGCCACCAGCAGATCCCGACGAACGCAGTATTTT.

This clonotype was recorded a few times. No DNA is shown, since the ends of the CDR3 on it are uncertain; the CDR3 is the one TCRdb lists. V gene TRBV21-1 combines with J gene TRBJ2-4; the tabulated D call, TRBD1, remains unverified against the DNA. TRBV21-1 is assigned pseudogene status. The CDR3 totals 18 residues, both ends included. The CDR3 loop is CASSKESWAQGAKNIQYF.

This clonotype was counted ten times or more. The V and J genes are TRBV29-1 and TRBJ2-5; D is possibly TRBD1 (6 bases). Germline CDR1 is SQVTM and CDR2 is ANQGSEA. The CDR3 is 16 amino acids. Trimming took 5 bases from V and 4 from J, leaving 23 bases between them. The CDR3 DNA reads TGCAGCGTTAAGGGAAAGACAGGCGGCCCACCAGAGACCCAGTACTTC. This translates into CSVKGKTGGPPETQYF.

This clonotype was observed at least ten times. This sequence joins TRBV5-1 and TRBJ1-2; maybe TRBD1 (5 bases). Germline CDR1 and CDR2: SGHRS and YFSETQ. The CDR3 has 16 residues. V was trimmed by 0 bases and J by 3 bases, leaving 15 bases between them. CDR3 sequence reads: CASSLEGLRQHYGYTF. The CDR3 DNA is TGCGCCAGCAGCTTGGAAGGCCTCCGACAGCACTATGGCTACACCTTC.

A note on this clonotype: A much larger clonotype is one base distant, so this may be a read error. The chain couples TRBV7-9 to TRBJ2-7; D possibly corresponds to TRBD2 (5 bases). V dropped 1 base and J dropped 12 bases, with 16 bases sitting between them. Germline V gene lookup returns CDR1 SEHNR and CDR2 FQNEAQ (reference sequence). This CDR3 contains 13 residues. The CDR3 protein is CASSLGWMDSRYF. The CDR3 nucleotides read TGTGCCAGCAGCTTAGGTTGGATGGACTCGCGGTACTTC.

This clonotype was seen at least ten times. The CDR3 region is CSARSRVYEQYF. Here the CDR3 DNA reads TGCAGTGCTAGGAGCCGGGTCTACGAGCAGTACTTC. The J gene is TRBJ2-7, the V gene TRBV20-1, with D hard to call. V gave up 3 bases and J gave up 3 bases, with 9 bases separating them. The CDR3 covers 12 residues. The germline CDR1 and CDR2 sequences are DFQATT and SNEGSKA (reference sequence).

The gene calls are TRBV6-5 and TRBJ2-1; D may be TRBD1 or TRBD2 (6 bases each). V shed 6 bases and J shed 10 bases, with 13 bases lying between them. The CDR3 length is 12 residues. In germline, CDR1 is MNHEY, CDR2 SVGAGI. For the CDR3, the DNA is TGTGCCAGCAGGAGTACAGGGAGGGAGCAGTTCTTC. Protein sequence: CASRSTGREQFF.